The count of the clone carrying this TCR beta chain is one. Random hexamers were used to reverse transcribe the RNA input (about 0.5 to 1 ug). In TCRdb, the immunoSEQ multiplex PCR reads were re-called with MiXCR into one record per CDR3 protein. This sample has 100,000 to 150,000 distinct CDR3 sequences; roughly 94% occur once, and the top ten carry more than 0.25%. These data are taken from a study of CD8 T cells in Susac syndrome. Study at large: Treatment status at blood draw for the Susac syndrome patients was therapy-naive, corticosteroids, or intravenous immunoglobulin alone.

TEMRA cells were enriched by FACS, and CD4+ and CD8+ T cells were negatively isolated. This clonotype was sampled from a human donor with Susac syndrome. The sequencing sample was made of CD8+ T cells from PBMCs.

This CDR3 is CSAREVAGGIYEQFF. DNA of the CDR3: TGCAGTGCTAGAGAGGTAGCGGGGGGAATTTATGAGCAGTTCTTC. The V gene is TRBV20-1, the J gene TRBJ2-1; 10 bases are a match to TRBD2. Germline-derived CDR1 and CDR2 are DFQATT and SNEGSKA (reference sequence). The V and J ends lost 0 bases and 8 bases, in that order; junction bases with no gene match: 7. The CDR3 has 15 amino acids.